This TCR beta chain was sequenced during a study of CXCR3-negative and CXCR3-positive naive CD8 T cells. The study's findings and limits: For CXCR3-positive naive cells, TRB CDR3s were more hydrophobic than those of CXCR3-negative naive cells.

Carrying UMI labels, the TRB cDNA libraries were prepared through 5' RACE. TCRdb reprocessed the 5' RACE reads, keeping one entry per CDR3 protein, no DNA. In total, the table holds 140,000 to 150,000 distinct CDR3 sequences. Remarks on this clonotype: The target antigen is unknown.

The clonotype originates from a human donor in good health. Some clones in this sample may be carry-over from other donors' samples. The sequencing input was naive CXCR3+ CD8+ T cells from blood. Subset denoted: CD45RO-CCR7+CD27+CD95- naive CD8+ T cells expressing CXCR3 (TNR3+).

The CDR3 reads CASPLIGSNQPQHF. The chain has TRBV23-1 and TRBJ1-5; TCRdb indicates TRBD1, and absent DNA this call remains unverified. TRBV23-1 is classed as an ORF, of uncertain function. The CDR3 loop spans 14 amino acids.